This T cell receptor beta chain was obtained from a study of control samples from healthy donors and cancer patients. Profiling relied on immunoSEQ multiplex PCR, and the TCRdb table lists in-frame clones only, not all of them. The table includes 130,000 to 150,000 clones, more than 90% detected once. Germline assignment: CDR1 LGHNA and CDR2 YNFKEQ. This CDR3 is 17 amino acids long. Trimming cost V 0 bases and J 9 bases, with 24 bases left between them. The genes are TRBV4-2 and TRBJ2-7; the D gene is possibly TRBD2 (5 bases). The sequenced material came from blood. The clonotype was recovered from a young man in good health. CDR3 sequence: CASSQDLETTTFFGQYF. The CDR3 nucleotides read TGTGCCAGCAGCCAAGATCTAGAGACTACCACATTTTTCGGGCAGTACTTC.